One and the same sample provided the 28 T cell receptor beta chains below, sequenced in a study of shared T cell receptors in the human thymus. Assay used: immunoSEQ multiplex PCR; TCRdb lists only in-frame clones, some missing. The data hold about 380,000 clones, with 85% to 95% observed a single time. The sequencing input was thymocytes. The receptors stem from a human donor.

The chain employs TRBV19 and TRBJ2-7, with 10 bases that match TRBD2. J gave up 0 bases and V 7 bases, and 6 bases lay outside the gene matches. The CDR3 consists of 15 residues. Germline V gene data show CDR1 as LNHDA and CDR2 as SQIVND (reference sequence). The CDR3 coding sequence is TGTGCCAGTACCCCGGGACTAGCGACCTCCTACGAGCAGTACTTC. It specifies CASTPGLATSYEQYF.

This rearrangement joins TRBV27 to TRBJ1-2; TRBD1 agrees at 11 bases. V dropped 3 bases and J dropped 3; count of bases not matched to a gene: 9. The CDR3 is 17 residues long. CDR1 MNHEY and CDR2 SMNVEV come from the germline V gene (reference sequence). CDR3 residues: CASSFGQGADWDYGYTF. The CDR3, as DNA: TGTGCCAGCAGTTTCGGACAGGGGGCGGATTGGGACTATGGCTACACCTTC.

CDR3 in amino acids: CASSPRVFNQPQHF. CDR3 sequence (DNA): TGTGCCAGCAGCCCGCGGGTGTTCAATCAGCCCCAGCATTTT. The chain is built from TRBV6-5 and TRBJ1-5; D ambiguous. Trimming cost V 6 bases and J 3 bases, with 12 bases left between them. Germline V gene data show CDR1 as MNHEY and CDR2 as SVGAGI. The CDR3 runs to 14 residues.

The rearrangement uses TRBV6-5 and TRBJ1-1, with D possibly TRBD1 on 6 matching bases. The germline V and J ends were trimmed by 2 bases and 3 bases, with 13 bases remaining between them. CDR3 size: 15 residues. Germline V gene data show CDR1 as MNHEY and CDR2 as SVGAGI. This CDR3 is CASSYGGPRHTEAFF. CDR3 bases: TGTGCCAGCAGTTACGGGGGGCCACGACACACTGAAGCTTTCTTT.

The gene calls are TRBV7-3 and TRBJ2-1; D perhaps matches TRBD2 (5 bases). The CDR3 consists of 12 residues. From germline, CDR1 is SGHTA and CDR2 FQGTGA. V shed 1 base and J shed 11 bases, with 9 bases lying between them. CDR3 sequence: CASSLSTGKQFF. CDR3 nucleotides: TGTGCCAGCAGCTTAAGTACGGGGAAGCAGTTCTTC.

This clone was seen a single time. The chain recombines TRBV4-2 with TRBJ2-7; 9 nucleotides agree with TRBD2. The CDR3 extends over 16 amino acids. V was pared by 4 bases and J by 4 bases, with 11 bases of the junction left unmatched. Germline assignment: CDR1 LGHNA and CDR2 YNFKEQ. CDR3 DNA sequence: TGTGCCAGCAGCCCTCCGACTAGCGGAGGGAATTACGAGCAGTACTTC. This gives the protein CASSPPTSGGNYEQYF.

The CDR3 reads CASSLSGSPPYEQYF. The DNA of the CDR3 is TGTGCCAGCAGCTTGAGTGGAAGTCCCCCCTACGAGCAGTACTTC. The chain employs TRBV5-6 and TRBJ2-7; D gene uncertain. V gave up 1 base and J gave up 2 bases, with 13 bases separating them. The CDR3 is 15 residues long. The germline gives CDR1 SGHDT, CDR2 YYEEEE.

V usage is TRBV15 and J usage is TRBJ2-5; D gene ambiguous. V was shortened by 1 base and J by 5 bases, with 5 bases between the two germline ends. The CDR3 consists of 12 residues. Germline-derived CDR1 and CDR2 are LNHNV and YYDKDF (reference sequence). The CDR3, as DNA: TGTGCCACCAGCAGAGTGGACGAGACCCAGTACTTC. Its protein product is CATSRVDETQYF.

The CDR3 nucleotides read TGCAGCGCCCGGGACGGAGAAAAGGAAAAACTGTTTTTT. Translating it yields CSARDGEKEKLFF. This chain connects TRBV29-1 to TRBJ1-4; maybe TRBD1 (5 bases). V gave up 7 bases and J gave up 8 bases, with 17 bases separating them. The CDR3 length is 13 residues. Germline loops: CDR1 SQVTM, CDR2 ANQGSEA.

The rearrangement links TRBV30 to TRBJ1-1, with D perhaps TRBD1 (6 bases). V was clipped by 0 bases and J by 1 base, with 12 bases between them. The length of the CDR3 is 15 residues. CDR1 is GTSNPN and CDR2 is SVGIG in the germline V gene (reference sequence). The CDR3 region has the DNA TGTGCCTGGAGTGTTTACGGGGGGCCGAACACTGAAGCTTTCTTT. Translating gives CAWSVYGGPNTEAFF.

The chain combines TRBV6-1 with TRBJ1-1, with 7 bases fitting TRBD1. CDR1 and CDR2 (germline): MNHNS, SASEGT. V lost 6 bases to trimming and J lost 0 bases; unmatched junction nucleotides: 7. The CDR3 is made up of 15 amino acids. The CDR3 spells CASSLTGRVNTEAFF. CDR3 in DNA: TGTGCCAGCAGCTTGACAGGGAGAGTGAACACTGAAGCTTTCTTT.

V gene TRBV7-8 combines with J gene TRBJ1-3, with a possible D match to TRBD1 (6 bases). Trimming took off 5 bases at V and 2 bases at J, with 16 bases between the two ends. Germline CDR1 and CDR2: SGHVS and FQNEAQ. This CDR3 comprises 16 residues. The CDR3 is CASSEYRALTGNTIYF. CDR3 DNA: TGTGCCAGCAGCGAGTACAGGGCTCTCACTGGAAACACCATATATTTT.

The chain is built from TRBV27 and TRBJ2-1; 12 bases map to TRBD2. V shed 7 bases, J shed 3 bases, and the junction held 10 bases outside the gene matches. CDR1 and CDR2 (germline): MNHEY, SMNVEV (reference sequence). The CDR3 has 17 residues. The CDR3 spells CASTKLLAGGGYNEQFF. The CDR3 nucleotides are TGTGCCAGCACCAAACTTCTAGCGGGAGGGGGCTACAATGAGCAGTTCTTC.

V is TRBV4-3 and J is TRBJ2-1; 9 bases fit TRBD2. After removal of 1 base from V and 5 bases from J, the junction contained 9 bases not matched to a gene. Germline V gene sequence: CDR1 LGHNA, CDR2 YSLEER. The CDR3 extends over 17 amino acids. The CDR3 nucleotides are TGCGCCAGCAGCCAAGGGCCCTGGGAGCGGGAGGACAATGAGCAGTTCTTC. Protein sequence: CASSQGPWEREDNEQFF.

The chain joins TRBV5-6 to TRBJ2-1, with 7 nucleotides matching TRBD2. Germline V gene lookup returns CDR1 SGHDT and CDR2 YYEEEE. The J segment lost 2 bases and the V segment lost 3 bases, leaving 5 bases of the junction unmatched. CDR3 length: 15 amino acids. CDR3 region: CASSSGLAAYNEQFF. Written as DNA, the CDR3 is TGTGCCAGCAGCTCGGGTCTAGCGGCCTACAATGAGCAGTTCTTC.

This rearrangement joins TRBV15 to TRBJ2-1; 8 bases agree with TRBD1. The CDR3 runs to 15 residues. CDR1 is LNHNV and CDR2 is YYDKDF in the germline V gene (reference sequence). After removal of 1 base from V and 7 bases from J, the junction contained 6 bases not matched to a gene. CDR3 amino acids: CATSRVGQGFNEQFF. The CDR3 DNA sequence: TGTGCCACCAGCAGAGTTGGACAGGGTTTTAATGAGCAGTTCTTC. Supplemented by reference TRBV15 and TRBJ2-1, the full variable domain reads DAMVIQNPRYQVTQFGKPVTLSCSQTLNHNVMYWYQQKSSQAPKLLFHYYDKDFNNEADTPDNFQSRRPNTSFCFLDIRSPGLGDTAMYLCATSRVGQGFNEQFFGPGTRLTVL.

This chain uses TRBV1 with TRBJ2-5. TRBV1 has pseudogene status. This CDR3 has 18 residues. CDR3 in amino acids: CTSTPPAKQTPNKETQYF. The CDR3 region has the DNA TGCACCAGCACCCCCCCGGCTAAGCAGACCCCTAACAAAGAGACCCAGTACTTC.

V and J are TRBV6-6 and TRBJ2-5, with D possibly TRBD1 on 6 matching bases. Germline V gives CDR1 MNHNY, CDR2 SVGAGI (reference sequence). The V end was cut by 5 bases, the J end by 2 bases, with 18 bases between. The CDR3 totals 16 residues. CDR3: CASSAPRDTGQETQYF. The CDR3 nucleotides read TGTGCCAGCAGTGCTCCACGGGACACCGGACAAGAGACCCAGTACTTC.

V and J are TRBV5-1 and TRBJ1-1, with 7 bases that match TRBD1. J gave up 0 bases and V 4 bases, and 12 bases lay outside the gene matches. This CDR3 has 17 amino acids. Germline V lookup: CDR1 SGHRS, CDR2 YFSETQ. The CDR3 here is CASSPVDRDLLNTEAFF. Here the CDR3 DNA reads TGCGCCAGCAGCCCCGTAGACAGGGACTTACTGAACACTGAAGCTTTCTTT.

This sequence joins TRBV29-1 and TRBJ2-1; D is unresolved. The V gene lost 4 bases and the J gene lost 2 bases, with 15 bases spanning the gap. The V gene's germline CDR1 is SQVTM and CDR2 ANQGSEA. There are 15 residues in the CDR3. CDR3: CSVVDWAEAYNEQFF. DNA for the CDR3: TGCAGCGTTGTCGATTGGGCGGAAGCCTACAATGAGCAGTTCTTC.

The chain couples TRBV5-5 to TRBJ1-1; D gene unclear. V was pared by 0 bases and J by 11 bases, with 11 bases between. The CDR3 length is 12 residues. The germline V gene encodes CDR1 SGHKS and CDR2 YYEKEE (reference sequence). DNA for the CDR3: TGTGCCAGCAGCTTGGAGGGAGGGCGGGCTTTCTTT. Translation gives CASSLEGGRAFF.

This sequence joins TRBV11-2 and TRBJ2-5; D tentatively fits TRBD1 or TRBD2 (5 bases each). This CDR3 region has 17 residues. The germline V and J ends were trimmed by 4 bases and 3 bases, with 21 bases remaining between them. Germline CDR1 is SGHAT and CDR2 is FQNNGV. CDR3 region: CASSSGDGYWGKETQYF. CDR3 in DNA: TGTGCCAGCAGCTCCGGGGACGGCTACTGGGGGAAAGAGACCCAGTACTTC.

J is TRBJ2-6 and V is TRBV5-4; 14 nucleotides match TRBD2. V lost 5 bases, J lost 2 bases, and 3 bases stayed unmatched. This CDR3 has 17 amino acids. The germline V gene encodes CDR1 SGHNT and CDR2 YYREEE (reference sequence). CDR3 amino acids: CASRPGLAGAGANVLTF. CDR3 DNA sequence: TGTGCCAGCAGACCGGGACTAGCGGGAGCTGGGGCCAACGTCCTGACTTTC. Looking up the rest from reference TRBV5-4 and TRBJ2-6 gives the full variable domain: ETGVTQSPTHLIKTRGQQVTLRCSSQSGHNTVSWYQQALGQGPQFIFQYYREEENGRGNFPPRFSGLQFPNYSSELNVNALELDDSALYLCASRPGLAGAGANVLTFGAGSRLTVL.

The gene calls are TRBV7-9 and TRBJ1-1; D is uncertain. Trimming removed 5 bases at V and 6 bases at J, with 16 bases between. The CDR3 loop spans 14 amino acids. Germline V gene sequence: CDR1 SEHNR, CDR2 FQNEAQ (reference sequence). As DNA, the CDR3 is TGTGCCAGCAGCCTTTCACGGTTGCGGGCTGAAGCTTTCTTT. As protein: CASSLSRLRAEAFF.

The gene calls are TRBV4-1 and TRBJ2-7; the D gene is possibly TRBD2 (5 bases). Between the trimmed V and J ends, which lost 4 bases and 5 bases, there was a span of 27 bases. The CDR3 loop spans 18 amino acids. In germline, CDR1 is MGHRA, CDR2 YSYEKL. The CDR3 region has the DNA TGCGCCAGCAGCCCGGGGTGGGGATCCCTAGTTAAGGTCCACGAGCAGTACTTC. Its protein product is CASSPGWGSLVKVHEQYF.

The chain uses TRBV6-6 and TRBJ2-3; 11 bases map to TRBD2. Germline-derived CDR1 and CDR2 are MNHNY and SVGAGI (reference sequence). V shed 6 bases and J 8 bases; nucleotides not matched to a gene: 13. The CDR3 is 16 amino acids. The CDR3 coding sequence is TGTGCCAGCAGCTCCAGTAGCGGGAGGGCCTCCGTTACGCAGTATTTT. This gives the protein CASSSSSGRASVTQYF.

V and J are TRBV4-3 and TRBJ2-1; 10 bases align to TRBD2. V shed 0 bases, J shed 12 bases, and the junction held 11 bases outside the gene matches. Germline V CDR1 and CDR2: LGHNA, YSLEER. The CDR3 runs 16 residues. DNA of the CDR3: TGCGCCAGCAGCCAAGAGGAGCGGGAGGGCCTCTCCGGGCAGTTCTTC. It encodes CASSQEEREGLSGQFF.

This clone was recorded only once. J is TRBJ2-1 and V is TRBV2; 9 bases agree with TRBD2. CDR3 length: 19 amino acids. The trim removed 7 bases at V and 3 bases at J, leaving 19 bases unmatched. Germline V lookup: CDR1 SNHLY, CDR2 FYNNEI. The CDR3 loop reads CASTRGVTLAGVGYNEQFF. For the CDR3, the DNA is TGTGCCAGCACGCGGGGGGTGACTTTAGCGGGAGTGGGCTACAATGAGCAGTTCTTC.